A single sample is the source of the 14 T cell receptor beta chains below, sequenced in a study of identical twins. TCRdb re-called the 5' RACE reads through MiXCR, storing one row per CDR3 protein. The data hold 470,000 or so distinct CDR3 sequences, with roughly a quarter observed a single time. These sequences were also reported in another study, on T cells expressing NK-cell markers.

The specimen was CD4+ T cells sorted from blood. The receptor set was obtained from a woman younger than 35 in good health.

The genes are TRBV20-1 and TRBJ2-6, with 8 bases lining up with TRBD1. V dropped 5 bases and J dropped 0; count of bases not matched to a gene: 9. This CDR3 has 17 amino acids. Looked up from germline, CDR1 is DFQATT and CDR2 is SNEGSKA (reference sequence). The CDR3 is CSAGQGRSHSGANVLTF. In DNA, the CDR3 is TGCAGTGCTGGACAGGGTAGGTCCCACTCTGGGGCCAACGTCCTGACTTTC.

The V and J genes are TRBV5-6 and TRBJ1-5, with 11 bases identical to TRBD1. CDR3 length: 14 amino acids. Germline V gene lookup returns CDR1 SGHDT and CDR2 YYEEEE. With V trimmed by 3 bases and J by 7 bases, 3 bases remained unmatched. The CDR3 reads CASSWGQGDQPQHF. The CDR3 region has the DNA TGTGCCAGCAGCTGGGGACAGGGGGACCAGCCCCAGCATTTT. Combining the CDR3 with reference TRBV5-6 and TRBJ1-5 gives the whole variable domain DAGVTQSPTHLIKTRGQQVTLRCSPKSGHDTVSWYQQALGQGPQFIFQYYEEEERQRGNFPDRFSGHQFPNYSSELNVNALLLGDSALYLCASSWGQGDQPQHFGDGTRLSIL.

This clonotype was detected only a few times. The chain links TRBV6-1 to TRBJ2-7; 7 bases agree with TRBD1. CDR3 length equals 14 residues. Germline CDR1 and CDR2: MNHNS and SASEGT. V lost 6 bases to trimming and J lost 8 bases; unmatched junction nucleotides: 13. This chain's CDR3 is CASRPDRQGPKQYF. CDR3 DNA sequence: TGTGCCAGCAGACCTGATCGACAGGGACCGAAGCAGTACTTC.

This clonotype turned up a few times. The genes are TRBV5-6 and TRBJ2-5; D might be TRBD2 (7 bases). The CDR3 extends over 15 amino acids. V lost 2 bases, J lost 9 bases, and 20 bases lay in between. The germline V gene encodes CDR1 SGHDT and CDR2 YYEEEE. CDR3 bases: TGTGCCAGCAGCTTTGGGGGACTATGGGGGCGCTCCCAGTACTTC. Amino acid sequence: CASSFGGLWGRSQYF.

This clonotype was detected once. This chain uses TRBV9 with TRBJ1-1; a possible D gene is TRBD1 (5 bases). The CDR3 sequence is 14 residues long. Trimming stripped 6 bases from V and 4 bases from J, with 16 bases between. CDR1 and CDR2 from the germline V gene are SGDLS and YYNGEE. CDR3 in amino acids: CASTQYQGPTEAFF. For the CDR3, the DNA is TGTGCCAGCACCCAGTACCAGGGCCCCACTGAAGCTTTCTTT.

This clonotype was counted only a few times. CDR3 in amino acids: CASSSGSQGADTQYF. CDR3 nucleotides: TGTGCCAGCAGTTCGGGCTCCCAGGGGGCAGATACGCAGTATTTT. The chain employs TRBV6-5 and TRBJ2-3; 7 nucleotides match TRBD1. The germline V gene encodes CDR1 MNHEY and CDR2 SVGAGI. This CDR3 contains 15 residues. The trim removed 4 bases at V and 4 bases at J, leaving 8 bases unmatched.

This clonotype was counted between two and nine times. The chain employs TRBV4-2 and TRBJ2-1; TRBD2 is a possible D gene (5 bases). The V gene's germline CDR1 is LGHNA and CDR2 YNFKEQ. The CDR3 is 16 amino acids. Trimming took 0 bases from V and 2 from J, leaving 11 bases between them. The CDR3 sequence: CASSQDESGTYNEQFF. The CDR3 DNA reads TGTGCCAGCAGCCAAGATGAATCGGGGACCTACAATGAGCAGTTCTTC.

J is TRBJ2-7 and V is TRBV2; 12 positions agree with TRBD2. From germline, CDR1 is SNHLY and CDR2 FYNNEI. The ends lost 6 bases at V and 6 bases at J; junction bases unmatched: 6. The CDR3 runs to 14 residues. The CDR3 nucleotides read TGTGCCAGCAGACGACTAGCGGGAGAACGCGAGCAGTACTTC. Its protein is CASRRLAGEREQYF.

V and J are TRBV18 and TRBJ1-1; D not certain. The CDR3 totals 14 residues. Germline CDR1 is KGHSH and CDR2 is LQKENI. The ends were cut back, 5 bases at V and 6 bases at J, with 16 bases in the middle. This chain's CDR3 is CASSETVQRAEAFF. In DNA, the CDR3 is TGTGCCAGCTCAGAGACTGTCCAGCGGGCTGAAGCTTTCTTT.

This clonotype was detected ten times or more. The V call is TRBV25-1, the J call TRBJ1-2; TRBD1 matches 9 bases. The CDR3 extends over 15 amino acids. Unmatched junction bases numbered 6, after V lost 4 bases and J lost 3 bases. The germline V gene encodes CDR1 MGHDK and CDR2 SYGVNS. The CDR3 region is CASSVTGQGDYGYTF. The CDR3 DNA follows: TGTGCCAGCAGTGTCACGGGACAGGGAGACTATGGCTACACCTTC.

The V gene is TRBV7-9, the J gene TRBJ2-1; 7 nucleotides agree with TRBD1. V lost 4 bases and J lost 6; bases outside the gene matches: 12. Germline CDR1 is SEHNR and CDR2 is FQNEAQ (reference sequence). This CDR3 has 16 amino acids. The chain's CDR3 is CASSSSGRDRFNEQFF. DNA of the CDR3: TGTGCCAGCAGCTCATCCGGCCGGGACAGATTCAATGAGCAGTTCTTC.

This clonotype has at least ten counts. The CDR3 DNA follows: TGTGCCAGCAGCCCACTAGCGCTGACCTACGAGCAGTACTTC. Its translation: CASSPLALTYEQYF. The V gene is TRBV3-1, the J gene TRBJ2-7, with 7 bases aligning to TRBD2. V dropped 4 bases and J dropped 2; count of bases not matched to a gene: 5. The CDR3 contains 14 residues. The germline V gene encodes CDR1 LGHDT and CDR2 YNNKEL (reference sequence).

The chain is built from TRBV7-2 and TRBJ1-1, with D uncertain. The CDR3 extends over 12 amino acids. V shed 5 bases and J shed 3 bases, with 7 bases lying between them. Germline V gene sequence: CDR1 SGHTA, CDR2 FQGNSA. DNA of the CDR3: TGTGCCAGCAGCCTAATAGACACTGAAGCTTTCTTT. This sequence encodes CASSLIDTEAFF.

This clonotype was seen a handful of times. The genes are TRBV11-2 and TRBJ1-1; tentative D call: TRBD1 (5 bases). CDR1 and CDR2 (germline): SGHAT, FQNNGV. Trimming removed 2 bases from V and 5 bases from J, with 24 bases in between. The CDR3 runs 18 residues. The CDR3 bases are TGTGCCAGCAGCTTAAGGTGGGGGTCGGGGAATTCGGTGACTGAAGCTTTCTTT. Its protein product is CASSLRWGSGNSVTEAFF.